Listed below are T cell receptor beta chains from one sample, sequenced in a study of shared clonotypes between healthy human individuals. TCRdb keeps only in-frame clones here, not all; method: immunoSEQ multiplex PCR. The sample carries roughly 2.5 million clones, roughly nine tenths recorded once. Material: naive CD4+ T cells sorted from blood. The receptor set was obtained from a man between 18 and 29 years old in good health. CDR3s include the opening cysteine and the closing phenylalanine or tryptophan. Fields, in order: J gene, V gene, clone size, D gene, CDR3 DNA, CDR3 protein. The D gene is left open where the match is weak. Size values are once, few and many counts, or a class for expanded clones, and some rows have none.

j_gene: TRBJ1-6
v_gene: TRBV5-1
abundance: -
d_gene: -
CDR3nt: TGCGCCAGCAGCTTGACCTTCGATAGCCCCCTCCACTTT
CDR3aa: CASSLTFDSPLHF

j_gene: TRBJ2-7
v_gene: TRBV5-5
abundance: -
d_gene: -
CDR3nt: TGTGCCAGCAGCTTGAACAGGGTCCACGAGCAGTACTTC
CDR3aa: CASSLNRVHEQYF

j_gene: TRBJ2-3
v_gene: TRBV30
abundance: -
d_gene: -
CDR3nt: TGTGCCATATCGCAGGGCTCAGATACGCAGTATTTT
CDR3aa: CAISQGSDTQYF

j_gene: TRBJ2-7
v_gene: TRBV21-1
abundance: -
d_gene: -
CDR3nt: TGTGCCAGCAGGGAGGGAGGTGGCGAGCAGTACTTC
CDR3aa: CASREGGGEQYF

j_gene: TRBJ1-2
v_gene: TRBV28
abundance: -
d_gene: TRBD1
CDR3nt: TGTGCCAGCAGCCGAGGGGGCGCGGTGGGTGGCTACACCTTC
CDR3aa: CASSRGGAVGGYTF

j_gene: TRBJ1-2
v_gene: TRBV18
abundance: once
d_gene: TRBD1
CDR3nt: TGTGCCAGCTCACCAAGGACAGGGGCTGGCTACACCTTC
CDR3aa: CASSPRTGAGYTF

j_gene: TRBJ1-6
v_gene: TRBV2
abundance: -
d_gene: TRBD1
CDR3nt: TGTGCCAGCAGCCCGGGACAGGGTAATTCACCCCTCCACTTT
CDR3aa: CASSPGQGNSPLHF

j_gene: TRBJ1-6
v_gene: TRBV28
abundance: -
d_gene: TRBD1
CDR3nt: TGTGCCAGCAGTAGCCCAGGGGGGTTAGGTTCACCCCTCCACTTT
CDR3aa: CASSSPGGLGSPLHF

j_gene: TRBJ1-6
v_gene: TRBV5-1
abundance: once
d_gene: TRBD1
CDR3nt: TGCGCCAGCAGCATGGACAGGACGGCCAATAATTCACCCCTCCACTTT
CDR3aa: CASSMDRTANNSPLHF

j_gene: TRBJ1-2
v_gene: TRBV6-5
abundance: -
d_gene: -
CDR3nt: TGTGCCAGCAGTTCTCTCCAGGGCGGCTATGGCTACACCTTC
CDR3aa: CASSSLQGGYGYTF

j_gene: TRBJ1-2
v_gene: TRBV4-1
abundance: once
d_gene: TRBD1
CDR3nt: TGCGCCAGCAGACAACTGGGACAGGGGGTTGTGGGTTATGGCTACACCTTC
CDR3aa: CASRQLGQGVVGYGYTF

j_gene: TRBJ2-5
v_gene: TRBV5-1
abundance: -
d_gene: -
CDR3nt: TGCGCCAGCAGGGCCGCGGGGCTGGGGCAAGAGACCCAGTACTTC
CDR3aa: CASRAAGLGQETQYF

j_gene: TRBJ1-1
v_gene: TRBV5-1
abundance: -
d_gene: -
CDR3nt: TGCGCCAGCAGCTTGGAGGGCAGTTCGATGAACACTGAAGCTTTCTTT
CDR3aa: CASSLEGSSMNTEAFF

j_gene: TRBJ2-1
v_gene: TRBV15
abundance: -
d_gene: TRBD1
CDR3nt: TGTGCCACCAGCAGAGAAAGGACAGGGGGCAGTGAGCAGTTCTTC
CDR3aa: CATSRERTGGSEQFF

j_gene: TRBJ2-3
v_gene: TRBV5-1
abundance: -
d_gene: -
CDR3nt: TGCGCCAGCAGCTTGGCCTCGGGGCAAGATACGCAGTATTTT
CDR3aa: CASSLASGQDTQYF

j_gene: TRBJ2-5
v_gene: TRBV6-1
abundance: -
d_gene: -
CDR3nt: TGTGCCAGCAGTGAAAGCTCTCGGTTCGGGACCCAGTACTTC
CDR3aa: CASSESSRFGTQYF

j_gene: TRBJ1-2
v_gene: TRBV30
abundance: once
d_gene: -
CDR3nt: TGTGCCTGGAGTGGTCTGGGGGGTGGCGGCTACACCTTC
CDR3aa: CAWSGLGGGGYTF

j_gene: TRBJ2-1
v_gene: TRBV4-2
abundance: -
d_gene: -
CDR3nt: TGTGCCAGCAGCCAACGGTCCTCCAATGAGCAGTTCTTC
CDR3aa: CASSQRSSNEQFF

j_gene: TRBJ2-1
v_gene: TRBV2
abundance: -
d_gene: TRBD2
CDR3nt: TGTGCCAGCAGTGAGCTAGCGGGAGTAGGTGGGGAGCAGTTCTTC
CDR3aa: CASSELAGVGGEQFF

j_gene: TRBJ2-5
v_gene: TRBV28
abundance: -
d_gene: -
CDR3nt: TGTGCCAGCACGCTAGTTTTGCAAGAGACCCAGTACTTC
CDR3aa: CASTLVLQETQYF

j_gene: TRBJ1-2
v_gene: TRBV28
abundance: -
d_gene: -
CDR3nt: TGTGCCAGTGGGGATCAGAACAGGGTGGGAGGCTACACCTTC
CDR3aa: CASGDQNRVGGYTF

j_gene: TRBJ2-3
v_gene: TRBV27
abundance: -
d_gene: TRBD2
CDR3nt: TGTGCCAGCAGTTTTAGGGCGGGGGGGCGAACAGATACGCAGTATTTT
CDR3aa: CASSFRAGGRTDTQYF

j_gene: TRBJ2-1
v_gene: TRBV5-1
abundance: -
d_gene: -
CDR3nt: TGCGCCAGCAGCTCCACGGGGTCCTACAATGAGCAGTTCTTC
CDR3aa: CASSSTGSYNEQFF